These 22 T cell receptor beta chains originate from one sample sequenced in a study of blood T cell repertoires in COVID-19. The protocol was immunoSEQ multiplex PCR, while the TCRdb copy is restricted to in-frame clones and leaves out a portion. The sample lists approximately 330,000 clones, about nine tenths seen once, with 7.5% to 10% in the top ten. Material for sequencing was peripheral blood. The source is a man aged 25-45 years with COVID-19, enrolled during active disease.

The chain joins TRBV5-5 to TRBJ1-5, with 7 bases that match TRBD1. This CDR3 is built from 16 residues. Trimming cost V 0 bases and J 4 bases; bases outside gene matches: 7. CDR1 is SGHKS, CDR2 YYEKEE, per germline (reference sequence). The DNA for the CDR3 is TGTGCCAGCAGCTTGGATACAGGGGCAGGGAATCAGCCCCAGCATTTT. Translation gives CASSLDTGAGNQPQHF.

The genes are TRBV5-6 and TRBJ1-4; 7 bases line up with TRBD1. The germline V gene encodes CDR1 SGHDT and CDR2 YYEEEE. V lost 4 bases and J lost 4; bases outside the gene matches: 4. The CDR3 loop spans 14 amino acids. The CDR3 coding sequence is TGTGCCAGCAGCGCGACAGGGCTTAATGAAAAACTGTTTTTT. This gives the protein CASSATGLNEKLFF.

The chain couples TRBV27 to TRBJ1-2; D is unresolved. CDR1 MNHEY and CDR2 SMNVEV come from the germline V gene (reference sequence). The V end lost 0 bases, the J end lost 8 bases, and 10 bases lay between the germline ends. The CDR3 covers 13 residues. CDR3 sequence reads: CASSLSGRLGYTF. The CDR3, as DNA: TGTGCCAGCAGTTTATCCGGGAGGTTGGGCTACACCTTC.

The rearrangement links TRBV28 to TRBJ1-1, with 7 bases aligning to TRBD1. Trimming cost V 2 bases and J 1 base; bases outside gene matches: 4. This CDR3 is built from 15 residues. Germline CDR1 MDHEN, CDR2 SYDVKM. For the CDR3, the DNA is TGTGCCAGCAGTTTACCCGACAGGGAGAACACTGAAGCTTTCTTT. It codes for CASSLPDRENTEAFF.

The chain joins TRBV6-6 to TRBJ2-1; TRBD1 aligns across 7 bases. Trimming took 5 bases from V and 12 from J; bases not matched to a gene: 16. The CDR3 has 15 amino acids. Looked up from germline, CDR1 is MNHNY and CDR2 is SVGAGI (reference sequence). The DNA of the CDR3 is TGTGCCAGCAGTACTGGACAGGTCACCAGAATGGGGCAGTTCTTC. Its translation: CASSTGQVTRMGQFF.

The chain employs TRBV15 and TRBJ1-5; the D gene is possibly TRBD1 (5 bases). CDR3 length equals 16 residues. Per germline, CDR1 LNHNV and CDR2 YYDKDF (reference sequence). The V gene lost 2 bases and the J gene lost 1 base, with 12 bases spanning the gap. The CDR3 sequence is CATSRLRGASNQPQHF. The CDR3 coding sequence is TGTGCCACCAGCAGACTTAGGGGTGCCAGCAATCAGCCCCAGCATTTT.

This clone has just one count. V and J are TRBV7-2 and TRBJ2-2; TRBD2 matches 7 bases. With 5 bases clipped from V and 3 bases from J, the junction kept 12 bases outside the gene matches. The CDR3 contains 17 residues. Per germline, CDR1 SGHTA and CDR2 FQGNSA. The CDR3: CASSQHLRTRDTGELFF. The CDR3 DNA follows: TGTGCCAGCAGCCAACATCTCCGGACTAGAGACACCGGGGAGCTGTTTTTT.

This clone was detected only a few times. The CDR3 DNA reads as TGTGCCATCGATAGACAGGTTGGACAGCCCCAGCATTTT. Encoded protein: CAIDRQVGQPQHF. The chain joins TRBV28 to TRBJ1-5, with D possibly being TRBD1 (6 bases). In germline, CDR1 is MDHEN, CDR2 SYDVKM. There are 13 residues in the CDR3. V was clipped by 10 bases and J by 7 bases, with 17 bases between them.

This clone showed up just once. This chain uses TRBV28 with TRBJ2-7; no clear D. Germline V CDR1 and CDR2: MDHEN, SYDVKM. Trimming shortened V by 7 bases and J by 1 base, and 8 bases separated the two germline ends. This CDR3 region has 12 residues. DNA for the CDR3: TGTGCCAGCACCTACGCTTCCTACGAGCAGTACTTC. Translation: CASTYASYEQYF.

The CDR3 coding sequence is TGTGCCAGCAGGGGGCGACAGGGGCTTGAGAACACTGAAGCTTTCTTT. The encoded protein is CASRGRQGLENTEAFF. The rearrangement uses TRBV27 and TRBJ1-1, with 8 bases fitting TRBD1. Germline V CDR1 and CDR2: MNHEY, SMNVEV (reference sequence). The CDR3 has 16 residues. V shed 6 bases and J 1 base; nucleotides not matched to a gene: 10.

This clone appeared a few times. The chain links TRBV13 to TRBJ2-3; a possible D gene is TRBD1 (6 bases). The V gene lost 6 bases and the J gene lost 0 bases, with 10 bases spanning the gap. CDR3 size: 14 residues. The germline V gene has CDR1 PRHDT and CDR2 FYEKMQ (reference sequence). In DNA, the CDR3 is TGTGCCAGCAGTACCAGGGGAAGCACAGATACGCAGTATTTT. Its protein product is CASSTRGSTDTQYF.

The chain combines TRBV15 with TRBJ2-5; D perhaps matches TRBD1 (5 bases). Germline V CDR1 and CDR2: LNHNV, YYDKDF (reference sequence). Trimming shortened V by 0 bases and J by 9 bases, and 17 bases separated the two germline ends. The CDR3 is made up of 15 amino acids. The CDR3 is CATSRDFVSGWAQYF. CDR3 coding DNA: TGTGCCACCAGCAGAGATTTCGTTTCAGGGTGGGCCCAGTACTTC.

CDR3 DNA: TGTGCCAGCAGCCAAGTCCACCGGGACACCTCTTCTAACTATGGCTACACCTTC. This translates into CASSQVHRDTSSNYGYTF. V is TRBV3-1 (or the pseudogene TRBV3-2) and J is TRBJ1-2, with D possibly being TRBD1 (6 bases). This CDR3 comprises 18 residues. Between the trimmed V and J ends, which lost 1 base and 0 bases, there was a span of 18 bases. The germline V gene encodes CDR1 LGHDT and CDR2 YNNKEL (reference sequence).

The rearrangement joins TRBV10-3 to TRBJ2-7, with 10 bases aligning to TRBD1. Germline loops: CDR1 ENHRY, CDR2 SYGVKD. With V trimmed by 1 base and J by 3 bases, 9 bases remained unmatched. This CDR3 contains 17 residues. CDR3 bases: TGTGCCATCAGTGAGTTAGAGGGGACAGGGGATGGCTACGAGCAGTACTTC. This codes for CAISELEGTGDGYEQYF.

CDR3 nucleotide sequence: TGTGCCACCAGTAGGAGCGGGGACTTCGGGGATGAGCAGTTCTTC. This sequence encodes CATSRSGDFGDEQFF. V is TRBV24-1 and J is TRBJ2-1, with 7 bases aligning to TRBD2. From germline, CDR1 is KGHDR and CDR2 SFDVKD. The CDR3 covers 15 residues. V gave up 6 bases and J gave up 8 bases; unmatched junction bases: 12.

The genes are TRBV19 and TRBJ1-1, with D possibly matching TRBD1 (5 bases). The CDR3 sequence is 14 residues long. V was pared by 8 bases and J by 0 bases, with 13 bases between. Germline V CDR1 and CDR2: LNHDA, SQIVND (reference sequence). The CDR3 bases are TGTGCCAGTGCCGTTTCGGACATGAACACTGAAGCTTTCTTT. It specifies CASAVSDMNTEAFF.

Only one count was recorded for this clone. The chain carries TRBV4-2 and TRBJ1-5; 8 nucleotides agree with TRBD1. This CDR3 spans 15 amino acids. The V and J ends lost 2 bases and 6 bases, in that order; junction bases with no gene match: 6. CDR1 LGHNA and CDR2 YNFKEQ come from the germline V gene. The CDR3 here is CASSQSQGAVQPQHF. Here the CDR3 DNA reads TGTGCCAGCAGCCAAAGCCAGGGGGCGGTTCAGCCCCAGCATTTT.

This clone was observed a single time. V and J are TRBV11-2 and TRBJ2-3; TRBD1 is a possible D gene (5 bases). This CDR3 is 17 amino acids long. Trimming pared 0 bases from V and 0 bases from J, leaving 13 bases between. Germline loops: CDR1 SGHAT, CDR2 FQNNGV. CDR3 sequence (DNA): TGTGCCAGCAGCTTAGAGACCAGGGTCGCTAGCACAGATACGCAGTATTTT. Amino acids: CASSLETRVASTDTQYF.

This clone was recorded only once. The chain's CDR3 is CASSDWTGVNSPLHF. DNA of the CDR3: TGTGCCAGCAGTGATTGGACAGGGGTCAATTCACCCCTCCACTTT. The chain carries TRBV2 and TRBJ1-6; 9 positions agree with TRBD1. The CDR3 spans 15 residues. CDR1 SNHLY and CDR2 FYNNEI come from the germline V gene. Trimming cost V 3 bases and J 7 bases; bases outside gene matches: 4. Combining the CDR3 with reference TRBV2 and TRBJ1-6 gives the whole variable domain EPEVTQTPSHQVTQMGQEVILRCVPISNHLYFYWYRQILGQKVEFLVSFYNNEISEKSEIFDDQFSVERPDGSNFTLKIRSTKLEDSAMYFCASSDWTGVNSPLHFGNGTRLTVT.

The chain employs TRBV7-2 and TRBJ1-4; 9 nucleotides match TRBD1. The CDR3 consists of 16 residues. From germline, CDR1 is SGHTA and CDR2 FQGNSA. V lost 3 bases, J lost 4 bases, and 6 bases stayed unmatched. The DNA for the CDR3 is TGTGCCAGCAGCTTGGGTGACAGGGGGAGTAATGAAAAACTGTTTTTT. It codes for CASSLGDRGSNEKLFF.

This sequence joins TRBV20-1 and TRBJ2-3, with a tentative D call TRBD1 (6 bases). The CDR3 covers 14 residues. Germline CDR1 is DFQATT and CDR2 is SNEGSKA (reference sequence). With 3 bases removed from V and 0 bases from J, the gap between germline ends came to 10 bases. The CDR3 spells CSASGQGSTDTQYF. CDR3 nucleotides: TGCAGTGCTAGTGGGCAGGGGAGCACAGATACGCAGTATTTT.

This clone was seen more than once but under ten times. The chain carries TRBV14 and TRBJ1-6, with unresolved D. V was trimmed by 1 base and J by 9 bases, leaving 13 bases between them. The CDR3 extends over 15 amino acids. Germline CDR1 reads SGHDN; CDR2 reads FVKESK. CDR3 DNA sequence: TGTGCCAGCAGCCAAGTTAATATCCGCAGTTCACCCCTCCACTTT. This gives the protein CASSQVNIRSSPLHF.